The clone carrying this TCR beta chain appeared once. Sequencing was performed with immunoSEQ multiplex PCR; in TCRdb, only in-frame clones are kept and a portion is missing. Seen here are 150,000 to 200,000 clones, approximately 80% observed once, and the top ten hold nearly 8%. The sample is drawn from a study of blood T cell repertoires in COVID-19. Background on the study: The study drew acute and convalescent COVID-19 samples from the United States, Italy and Spain.

The ends lost 5 bases at V and 4 bases at J; junction bases unmatched: 4. The CDR3 covers 14 residues. Germline V gene sequence: CDR1 MNHEY, CDR2 SVGAGI. Participants were aged about 18 to 90 years from about two dozen US areas. Specimen: PBMCs or T cells enriched from blood (not recorded which). This sequence joins TRBV6-5 and TRBJ2-2; 7 bases match TRBD2. The sequence came from a woman between 45 and 60 years old who had recovered from COVID-19. The CDR3 DNA sequence: TGTGCCAGCAGTCGACTAGCCGGCACCGGGGAGCTGTTTTTT. Translating gives CASSRLAGTGELFF.